The entry below describes one T cell receptor beta chain. This specimen belongs to a study of cytotoxic CD8 clonotypes in ibrutinib-treated CLL. The germline V gene encodes CDR1 SQVTM and CDR2 ANQGSEA. Trimming took 3 bases from V and 2 from J, leaving 8 bases between them. The CDR3 runs to 12 residues. Produced via immunoSEQ multiplex PCR; TCRdb's table is partial and in-frame only. This table has hundreds of thousands of clones, about three quarters appearing once. The receptor was derived from a human donor with chronic lymphocytic leukemia. The specimen comprised PBMCs, sampled after 24 months of ibrutinib treatment. The genes are TRBV29-1 and TRBJ2-7, with a weak D call TRBD1 (6 bases). CDR3 sequence: CSVDKGAYEQYF. In DNA form, the CDR3 reads TGCAGCGTTGACAAGGGGGCCTACGAGCAGTACTTC.